The entry below gives a single T cell receptor (beta chain) sequence along with its context. Germline CDR1 reads SGHTA; CDR2 reads FQGNSA. The V and J ends lost 2 bases and 0 bases respectively, with 10 bases between them. The CDR3 is 15 residues long. This entry comes from a study of cytomegalovirus exposure and HLA in healthy donors. In the PCR, 60 Vbeta and 13 Jbeta primers were used. Method: immunoSEQ multiplex PCR; TCRdb's copy keeps in-frame clones and lacks some. The table records around 180,000 clones, about three quarters of them present only once. This receptor was taken from a woman between 35 and 50 years old in good health and CMV-seronegative. The sequencing input was PBMCs. The V and J genes are TRBV7-2 and TRBJ1-1, with TRBD1 as a possible D gene (6 bases). The CDR3 nucleotides read TGTGCCAGCAGCTTATACCGGACAGTGAACACTGAAGCTTTCTTT. Its translation is CASSLYRTVNTEAFF.